A single sample gave rise to the 27 T cell receptor beta chains below, sequenced in a study of blood T cell repertoires in COVID-19. Clones were sequenced by immunoSEQ multiplex PCR, and TCRdb holds only the in-frame ones, with some missing. Among over 200,000 clones, around 89% were seen once, and the ten largest hold 4% to 6%. The specimen sequenced was peripheral blood. The origin of the receptors is a woman aged 40 to 50 with acute or convalescent COVID-19.

V and J are TRBV2 and TRBJ1-2; 9 bases align to TRBD1. V lost 8 bases, J lost 7 bases, and 11 bases stayed unmatched. CDR3 length: 14 amino acids. CDR1 is SNHLY and CDR2 is FYNNEI in the germline V gene. The CDR3 spells CASVWDREPSGYTF. The CDR3 DNA reads as TGTGCCAGCGTATGGGACAGGGAACCAAGTGGCTACACCTTC.

The chain employs TRBV11-2 and TRBJ2-2; 7 nucleotides line up with TRBD1. There are 13 residues in the CDR3. Trimming cost V 7 bases and J 3 bases; bases outside gene matches: 2. The germline V gene has CDR1 SGHAT and CDR2 FQNNGV. The CDR3 DNA is TGTGCCAGCACCAGGGGGTACACCGGGGAGCTGTTTTTT. Protein product: CASTRGYTGELFF. The full variable domain, rest sourced from reference TRBV11-2 and TRBJ2-2, is EAGVAQSPRYKIIEKRQSVAFWCNPISGHATLYWYQQILGQGPKLLIQFQNNGVVDDSQLPKDRFSAERLKGVDSTLKIQPAKLEDSAVYLCASTRGYTGELFFGEGSRLTVL.

The rearrangement links TRBV19 to TRBJ1-5, with D possibly TRBD1 on 6 matching bases. CDR3 length equals 16 residues. The V end was cut by 3 bases, the J end by 4 bases, with 16 bases between. Germline CDR1 reads LNHDA; CDR2 reads SQIVND (reference sequence). CDR3 amino acids: CASSIRGGRTNQPQHF. Here the CDR3 DNA reads TGTGCCAGTAGTATTCGCGGGGGCAGGACGAATCAGCCCCAGCATTTT.

The chain links TRBV6-5 to TRBJ1-2; possible D gene TRBD1, 6 bases. The CDR3 covers 15 residues. V was pared by 4 bases and J by 2 bases, with 14 bases between. The germline CDR1 and CDR2 sequences are MNHEY and SVGAGI. Here the CDR3 DNA reads TGTGCCAGCAGTTCCCTACAGGGATCCAACTATGGCTACACCTTC. The encoded protein is CASSSLQGSNYGYTF.

This chain links TRBV11-2 with TRBJ1-2; D possibly corresponds to TRBD1 (6 bases). V dropped 4 bases and J dropped 0 bases, with 15 bases sitting between them. The germline gives CDR1 SGHAT, CDR2 FQNNGV. The CDR3 has 16 amino acids. The CDR3 DNA is TGTGCCAGCAGCTCCGGGACATCTCCAGCTAACTATGGCTACACCTTC. Amino acid sequence: CASSSGTSPANYGYTF.

The V call is TRBV4-1, the J call TRBJ1-1, with TRBD1 matching over 10 bases. This CDR3 spans 15 amino acids. CDR1 and CDR2 (germline): MGHRA, YSYEKL. V trimming: 3 bases; J trimming: 1 base; junction bases outside the gene matches: 2. CDR3 nucleotide sequence: TGCGCCAGCAGCCAGACAGGGGGCAAGAACACTGAAGCTTTCTTT. The encoded protein is CASSQTGGKNTEAFF.

V is TRBV6-5 and J is TRBJ1-1, with D perhaps TRBD1 (5 bases). The germline CDR1 and CDR2 sequences are MNHEY and SVGAGI. The CDR3 contains 14 residues. Trimming pared 8 bases from V and 0 bases from J, leaving 13 bases between. This CDR3 is CASRWEGLNTEAFF. The DNA for the CDR3 is TGTGCCAGCCGCTGGGAGGGACTGAACACTGAAGCTTTCTTT.

This chain uses TRBV4-2 with TRBJ1-2; D is possibly TRBD1 (6 bases). V was cut by 0 bases and J by 8 bases, with 10 bases left in between. CDR3 length: 13 residues. Per the germline V gene, CDR1 is LGHNA and CDR2 is YNFKEQ. CDR3 loop: CASSQETGYGYTF. The CDR3 DNA reads TGTGCCAGCAGCCAAGAAACAGGGTACGGCTACACCTTC.

The rearrangement links TRBV6-5 to TRBJ1-2; 7 bases match TRBD1. The CDR3 extends over 15 amino acids. Unmatched junction bases numbered 9, after V lost 2 bases and J lost 6 bases. Germline V lookup: CDR1 MNHEY, CDR2 SVGAGI. The CDR3 region has the DNA TGTGCCAGCAGTTACGACTGGCCAGGGGGAGATGGCTACACCTTC. Protein: CASSYDWPGGDGYTF.

The chain has TRBV5-1 and TRBJ2-3; D call uncertain. Trimming removed 0 bases at V and 3 bases at J, with 5 bases between. The germline CDR1 and CDR2 sequences are SGHRS and YFSETQ. CDR3 size: 13 residues. The CDR3 reads CASSLGQTDTQYF. DNA of the CDR3: TGCGCCAGCAGCTTGGGACAAACAGATACGCAGTATTTT.

The J gene is TRBJ1-2, the V gene TRBV5-1; maybe TRBD1 (6 bases). The CDR3 length is 15 residues. With 3 bases removed from V and 4 bases from J, the gap between germline ends came to 16 bases. Germline V gene sequence: CDR1 SGHRS, CDR2 YFSETQ. The CDR3 sequence: CASSSGQREGYGYTF. CDR3 DNA: TGCGCCAGCAGCTCTGGACAGCGAGAGGGCTATGGCTACACCTTC. The variable domain in full, with the rest retrieved from reference TRBV5-1 and TRBJ1-2, is KAGVTQTPRYLIKTRGQQVTLSCSPISGHRSVSWYQQTPGQGLQFLFEYFSETQRNKGNFPGRFSGRQFSNSRSEMNVSTLELGDSALYLCASSSGQREGYGYTFGSGTRLTVV.

The V call is TRBV1, the J call TRBJ2-3; the DNA was not compared with TRBD2, the D call given in the table. TRBV1 is designated a pseudogene. The length of the CDR3 is 19 residues. CDR3 DNA: TGCACCAGCAGCCAATCTAGAAAAGTAGCGGGGGGGCGGAAAGATACGCAGTATTTT. Its protein is CTSSQSRKVAGGRKDTQYF.

J is TRBJ1-2 and V is TRBV25-1, with unresolved D. This CDR3 spans 14 amino acids. V lost 8 bases and J lost 8, with 21 bases in between. Germline V lookup: CDR1 MGHDK, CDR2 SYGVNS. CDR3 protein: CASGRTVEEGGYTF. CDR3 in DNA: TGTGCCAGCGGAAGGACCGTTGAAGAGGGAGGCTACACCTTC.

The chain employs TRBV6-5 and TRBJ1-6, with D possibly matching TRBD1 (5 bases). CDR1 and CDR2 (germline): MNHEY, SVGAGI. V shed 5 bases and J shed 7 bases, with 15 bases lying between them. This CDR3 spans 15 amino acids. The CDR3 spells CASSLLGVGNSPLHF. DNA for the CDR3: TGTGCCAGCAGTCTCCTAGGGGTCGGGAATTCACCCCTCCACTTT.

This clone appeared a few times. This sequence joins TRBV5-6 and TRBJ2-7, with no clear D. V dropped 0 bases and J dropped 3 bases, with 13 bases sitting between them. The CDR3 spans 15 residues. Germline V lookup: CDR1 SGHDT, CDR2 YYEEEE. As DNA, the CDR3 is TGTGCCAGCAGCTTGGGCGGAAGACTGATCTACGAGCAGTACGTC. Its protein product is CASSLGGRLIYEQYV.

This chain uses TRBV5-1 with TRBJ1-4; the D gene is possibly TRBD1 (5 bases). The CDR3 has 16 amino acids. Germline assignment: CDR1 SGHRS and CDR2 YFSETQ. V shed 6 bases and J shed 7 bases, with 22 bases lying between them. CDR3 loop: CASTPLGGGRSEKLFF. The CDR3 DNA sequence: TGCGCCAGCACCCCTTTGGGGGGAGGAAGGAGTGAAAAACTGTTTTTT. The entire variable domain, with the rest obtained from reference TRBV5-1 and TRBJ1-4, is as follows: KAGVTQTPRYLIKTRGQQVTLSCSPISGHRSVSWYQQTPGQGLQFLFEYFSETQRNKGNFPGRFSGRQFSNSRSEMNVSTLELGDSALYLCASTPLGGGRSEKLFFGSGTQLSVL.

The chain uses TRBV9 and TRBJ2-7; TRBD1 agrees at 9 bases. CDR3 length equals 14 residues. After removal of 3 bases from V and 3 bases from J, the junction contained 4 bases not matched to a gene. CDR1 SGDLS and CDR2 YYNGEE come from the germline V gene. CDR3 DNA sequence: TGTGCCAGCAGCGGCGGGACAGGGATCTACGAGCAGTACGTC. Amino acid sequence: CASSGGTGIYEQYV.

The V and J genes are TRBV5-6 and TRBJ1-5; D perhaps matches TRBD1 (6 bases). CDR1 SGHDT and CDR2 YYEEEE come from the germline V gene. Trimming took off 1 base at V and 5 bases at J, with 10 bases between the two ends. This CDR3 comprises 14 residues. CDR3 region: CASSLKQGYQPQHF. The CDR3, as DNA: TGTGCCAGCAGCTTGAAACAGGGATATCAGCCCCAGCATTTT.

This sequence joins TRBV20-1 and TRBJ1-1, with D possibly being TRBD1 (5 bases). The CDR3 consists of 11 residues. CDR1 and CDR2 (germline): DFQATT, SNEGSKA (reference sequence). The germline V and J ends were trimmed by 7 bases and 1 base, with 7 bases remaining between them. CDR3 region: CSVQGNTEAFF. In DNA, the CDR3 is TGCAGTGTGCAGGGGAACACTGAAGCTTTCTTT.

The V gene is TRBV5-1, the J gene TRBJ1-1, with 9 bases fitting TRBD1. V gave up 4 bases and J gave up 8 bases; unmatched junction bases: 6. This CDR3 region has 13 residues. Germline V gene sequence: CDR1 SGHRS, CDR2 YFSETQ. CDR3 DNA sequence: TGCGCCAGCAGCCTGGGACAGGGAGTAGAAGCTTTCTTT. This translates into CASSLGQGVEAFF.

This clone was picked up one time. The chain uses TRBV25-1 and TRBJ1-2, with D tentatively TRBD1 (6 bases). Germline CDR1 is MGHDK and CDR2 is SYGVNS. This CDR3 is built from 14 residues. Trimming left V 5 bases short and J 4 bases short, with 14 bases between. CDR3 DNA sequence: TGTGCCAGCAGTAAGACGGGACAAGTCTATGGCTACACCTTC. Translating gives CASSKTGQVYGYTF.

The chain has TRBV5-1 and TRBJ2-5; the D gene is possibly TRBD1 (7 bases). The V and J ends lost 1 base and 3 bases respectively, with 13 bases between them. CDR3 length equals 15 residues. Germline-derived CDR1 and CDR2 are SGHRS and YFSETQ. The CDR3 coding sequence is TGCGCCAGCAGCTTGCGAGGGGGCGGGGAAGAGACCCAGTACTTC. It encodes CASSLRGGGEETQYF.

V usage is TRBV6-6 and J usage is TRBJ2-6; the match to TRBD1 covers 10 bases. The CDR3 has 16 residues. CDR1 is MNHNY and CDR2 is SVGAGI in the germline V gene (reference sequence). Trimming took 11 bases from V and 1 from J; bases not matched to a gene: 8. The DNA for the CDR3 is TGTGCCGGCGGGGGGACAGGGGTTTCTGGGGCCAACGTCCTGACTTTC. Residues: CAGGGTGVSGANVLTF.

This sequence joins TRBV27 and TRBJ1-5; unclear D gene. The CDR3 covers 16 residues. Germline V lookup: CDR1 MNHEY, CDR2 SMNVEV (reference sequence). V gave up 5 bases and J gave up 1 base, with 15 bases separating them. The CDR3 loop reads CASSPSDGESNQPQHF. The CDR3 DNA follows: TGTGCCAGCAGTCCATCGGACGGGGAGAGCAATCAGCCCCAGCATTTT.

The rearrangement uses TRBV7-9 and TRBJ2-5; 10 bases line up with TRBD2. Germline values: CDR1 SEHNR, CDR2 FQNEAQ (reference sequence). The CDR3 runs to 16 residues. V lost 8 bases to trimming and J lost 1 base; unmatched junction nucleotides: 10. CDR3 residues: CASGRALAGAQETQYF. In DNA form, the CDR3 reads TGTGCCAGCGGCCGGGCGCTAGCGGGGGCCCAAGAGACCCAGTACTTC. The full variable domain, its missing parts supplied by reference TRBV7-9 and TRBJ2-5, is DTGVSQNPRHKITKRGQNVTFRCDPISEHNRLYWYRQTLGQGPEFLTYFQNEAQLEKSRLLSDRFSAERPKGSFSTLEIQRTEQGDSAMYLCASGRALAGAQETQYFGPGTRLLVL.

The rearrangement links TRBV18 to TRBJ2-3, with 15 bases aligning to TRBD2. The germline V gene encodes CDR1 KGHSH and CDR2 LQKENI. The CDR3 loop spans 17 amino acids. V was clipped by 2 bases and J by 1 base; unmatched bases: 1. The CDR3 reads CASSPGTSGGRTDTQYF. CDR3 DNA sequence: TGTGCCAGCTCACCAGGGACTAGCGGGGGGCGCACAGATACGCAGTATTTT.

The chain recombines TRBV11-2 with TRBJ1-3; possibly TRBD1 for D (6 bases). CDR3 length equals 14 residues. The ends were cut back, 5 bases at V and 2 bases at J, with 10 bases in the middle. Germline CDR1 reads SGHAT; CDR2 reads FQNNGV. The CDR3 nucleotides are TGTGCCAGCAGCACCGGACAGCCTGGAAACACCATATATTTT. Translating it yields CASSTGQPGNTIYF.